A single sample is the source of the 29 T cell receptor beta chains below, sequenced in a study of blood T cell repertoires in COVID-19 (TCRdb year 2020). Libraries were built with the immunoSEQ multiplex PCR assay. TCRdb stores this immuneACCESS table with in-frame sequences only. Part of the clones is absent; in the studies checked, under half of the shortfall reflects unresolved V genes, and no reason is known for the rest. Present in this sample are tens of thousands of clones, roughly three quarters of which were seen just once. The ten top clones hold around 15% of the sample. Sequencing was done on a sample of peripheral blood. The receptors were gathered from a man in his 70s with acute or convalescent COVID-19.

The J gene is TRBJ2-7, the V gene TRBV19, with TRBD2 as a possible D gene (5 bases). Germline V gene data show CDR1 as LNHDA and CDR2 as SQIVND (reference sequence). Trimming took off 4 bases at V and 6 bases at J, with 13 bases between the two ends. The CDR3 is 13 amino acids. CDR3 in amino acids: CASSTTIEGEQYF. In DNA form, the CDR3 reads TGTGCCAGTAGTACCACGATTGAGGGCGAGCAGTACTTC. The full variable domain, its missing parts supplied by reference TRBV19 and TRBJ2-7, is DGGITQSPKYLFRKEGQNVTLSCEQNLNHDAMYWYRQDPGQGLRLIYYSQIVNDFQKGDIAEGYSVSREKKESFPLTVTSAQKNPTAFYLCASSTTIEGEQYFGPGTRLTVT.

The chain couples TRBV6-5 to TRBJ1-1; maybe TRBD1 (5 bases). Germline values: CDR1 MNHEY, CDR2 SVGAGI. V lost 9 bases, J lost 7 bases, and 18 bases lay in between. The CDR3 extends over 13 amino acids. The CDR3 DNA follows: TGTGCCAGTTGTACAGGAGTACACAGTGAAGCTTTCTTT. Amino acids: CASCTGVHSEAFF.

The chain uses TRBV18 and TRBJ1-4; D unclear. Germline loops: CDR1 KGHSH, CDR2 LQKENI. V gave up 1 base and J gave up 6 bases, with 6 bases separating them. The CDR3 is 13 residues long. CDR3 amino acids: CASSPQRDEKLFF. The CDR3, as DNA: TGTGCCAGCTCACCACAAAGAGATGAAAAACTGTTTTTT.

The V and J genes are TRBV9 and TRBJ2-7; 8 nucleotides line up with TRBD1. Per the germline V gene, CDR1 is SGDLS and CDR2 is YYNGEE. CDR3 length: 14 residues. The trim removed 3 bases at V and 2 bases at J, leaving 4 bases unmatched. The CDR3 sequence is CASSEQGGTYEQYF. In DNA, the CDR3 is TGTGCCAGCAGCGAACAGGGGGGAACCTACGAGCAGTACTTC.

The V and J genes are TRBV4-3 and TRBJ2-1, with 10 nucleotides matching TRBD2. Trimming took 0 bases from V and 7 from J; bases not matched to a gene: 9. This CDR3 comprises 17 residues. Germline V gene sequence: CDR1 LGHNA, CDR2 YSLEER. CDR3 amino acids: CASSQDRTSGNWNEQFF. The CDR3 DNA reads as TGCGCCAGCAGCCAAGATAGAACTAGCGGGAACTGGAATGAGCAGTTCTTC.

The chain has TRBV6-2 or TRBV6-3 and TRBJ2-5; maybe TRBD1 (5 bases). The CDR3 length is 16 residues. The germline gives CDR1 MNHEY, CDR2 SVGEGT. V lost 2 bases to trimming and J lost 0 bases, with 13 bases between them. CDR3 nucleotide sequence: TGTGCCAGCAGTTACCCCCAAAAGGGGTACCAAGAGACCCAGTACTTC. Translating it yields CASSYPQKGYQETQYF.

The rearrangement joins TRBV7-9 to TRBJ1-2; TRBD1 matches 10 bases. This CDR3 has 14 amino acids. CDR1 and CDR2 (germline): SEHNR, FQNEAQ (reference sequence). Trimming cost V 5 bases and J 8 bases; bases outside gene matches: 8. The DNA for the CDR3 is TGTGCCAGCAGCGGAGGGACAGGGGTGCTCGGCTACACCTTC. Translated: CASSGGTGVLGYTF.

The CDR3 is CASSATTGVEYGYTF. The CDR3 DNA is TGTGCCAGCAGTGCAACAACAGGGGTGGAGTATGGCTACACCTTC. V is TRBV27 and J is TRBJ1-2; 7 nucleotides align to TRBD1. The CDR3 is 15 residues long. With 5 bases clipped from V and 5 bases from J, the junction kept 11 bases outside the gene matches. Germline V gene sequence: CDR1 MNHEY, CDR2 SMNVEV (reference sequence).

The J gene is TRBJ2-1, the V gene TRBV19, with 12 nucleotides matching TRBD2. Germline V gene data show CDR1 as LNHDA and CDR2 as SQIVND (reference sequence). The CDR3 covers 14 residues. Germline trimming cut 2 bases from V and 13 bases from J; bases unmatched to any gene: 6. The CDR3 reads CASSIKLAGGPQFF. In nucleotides, the CDR3 is TGTGCCAGTAGTATAAAGCTAGCGGGAGGGCCCCAGTTCTTC.

The J gene is TRBJ2-2, the V gene TRBV30, with TRBD2 matching over 7 bases. Germline V gene lookup returns CDR1 GTSNPN and CDR2 SVGIG (reference sequence). The CDR3 is made up of 15 amino acids. V was pared by 2 bases and J by 3 bases, with 6 bases of the junction left unmatched. The CDR3 here is CAWSFGGTDTGELFF. CDR3 coding DNA: TGTGCCTGGAGTTTCGGGGGGACGGACACCGGGGAGCTGTTTTTT.

The chain uses TRBV4-3 and TRBJ2-7; 8 bases are shared with TRBD2. Germline V lookup: CDR1 LGHNA, CDR2 YSLEER. This CDR3 region has 16 residues. V trimming: 4 bases; J trimming: 0 bases; junction bases outside the gene matches: 8. CDR3 sequence reads: CASSPFSGDSSYEQYF. The CDR3 nucleotides read TGCGCCAGCAGCCCCTTTAGCGGGGATAGCTCCTACGAGCAGTACTTC.

DNA of the CDR3: TGTGCCAGCAGCTTAGGATTACAGGGGAGTAATGAGCAGTTCTTC. It specifies CASSLGLQGSNEQFF. The V call is TRBV7-9, the J call TRBJ2-1; 7 positions agree with TRBD1. Germline V CDR1 and CDR2: SEHNR, FQNEAQ (reference sequence). The CDR3 has 15 amino acids. With 1 base clipped from V and 7 bases from J, the junction kept 7 bases outside the gene matches.

This chain connects TRBV6-6 to TRBJ1-5; 7 bases map to TRBD1. The CDR3 spans 15 residues. Per the germline V gene, CDR1 is MNHNY and CDR2 is SVGAGI (reference sequence). Trimming removed 4 bases from V and 7 bases from J; junction bases left unmatched: 10. CDR3 amino acids: CASSSQGRLQQPQHF. Written as DNA, the CDR3 is TGTGCCAGCAGTTCACAGGGGCGGCTCCAGCAGCCCCAGCATTTT.

V and J are TRBV30 and TRBJ2-3; TRBD2 matches at 16 bases. The CDR3 is 16 residues long. Germline assignment: CDR1 GTSNPN and CDR2 SVGIG (reference sequence). Germline trimming cut 0 bases from V and 11 bases from J; bases unmatched to any gene: 8. In DNA, the CDR3 is TGTGCCTGGAGTGTACCGGGACTAGCGGGAGGGAGGAAGCAGTATTTT. Its protein is CAWSVPGLAGGRKQYF.

The CDR3 DNA sequence: TGTGCCAGCAGCTTGAACAACAGGCTGTACTCACCCCTCCACTTT. Protein product: CASSLNNRLYSPLHF. The rearrangement joins TRBV5-6 to TRBJ1-6; a possible D gene is TRBD1 (5 bases). The CDR3 spans 15 residues. V dropped 1 base and J dropped 10 bases, with 15 bases sitting between them. Germline CDR1 and CDR2: SGHDT and YYEEEE.

This clone was detected once. The rearrangement uses TRBV5-6 and TRBJ1-1; possible D gene TRBD1, 5 bases. CDR3 length equals 14 residues. The germline V gene encodes CDR1 SGHDT and CDR2 YYEEEE. The CDR3 spells CAVWRGAGNTEAFF. CDR3 DNA: TGTGCAGTGTGGAGGGGTGCCGGGAACACTGAAGCTTTCTTT.

The count of this clone is one. This chain joins TRBV5-6 and TRBJ2-1, with 7 bases that match TRBD1. The CDR3 has 14 amino acids. In germline, CDR1 is SGHDT, CDR2 YYEEEE. Trimming at V came to 2 bases and at J to 14 bases, leaving 13 bases not matched to a gene. This CDR3 is CASSFGDSHIQKFF. In DNA form, the CDR3 reads TGTGCCAGCAGCTTTGGGGACAGCCATATACAAAAGTTCTTC.

The genes are TRBV5-1 and TRBJ2-7, with D possibly matching TRBD1 (6 bases). The CDR3 length is 15 residues. Trimming took off 4 bases at V and 4 bases at J, with 18 bases between the two ends. Germline CDR1 is SGHRS and CDR2 is YFSETQ. The CDR3 DNA reads as TGCGCCAGCAGCCAAAGGGCAGGGGAAACATACGAGCAGTACTTC. It encodes CASSQRAGETYEQYF. Complete variable domain (other parts from reference TRBV5-1 and TRBJ2-7): KAGVTQTPRYLIKTRGQQVTLSCSPISGHRSVSWYQQTPGQGLQFLFEYFSETQRNKGNFPGRFSGRQFSNSRSEMNVSTLELGDSALYLCASSQRAGETYEQYFGPGTRLTVT.

The CDR3 loop is CSVSERYNQPQHF. The CDR3 nucleotides read TGCAGCGTTAGCGAGCGATATAATCAGCCCCAGCATTTT. The chain couples TRBV29-1 to TRBJ1-5, with unresolved D. Trimming pared 5 bases from V and 4 bases from J, leaving 12 bases between. The CDR3 contains 13 residues. CDR1 is SQVTM, CDR2 ANQGSEA, per germline.

In this sample, this clone turned up once. V usage is TRBV3-1 (or the pseudogene TRBV3-2) and J usage is TRBJ2-1; 10 bases match TRBD2. Looked up from germline, CDR1 is LGHDT and CDR2 is YNNKEL (reference sequence). V shed 1 base and J 6 bases; nucleotides not matched to a gene: 12. CDR3 size: 18 residues. CDR3: CASSQGGLAGVRGNEQFF. CDR3 nucleotide sequence: TGTGCCAGCAGCCAAGGCGGGCTAGCGGGAGTTAGGGGCAATGAGCAGTTCTTC.

This chain connects TRBV7-2 to TRBJ2-5; 8 bases align to TRBD2. CDR1 is SGHTA and CDR2 is FQGNSA in the germline V gene. CDR3 length: 15 amino acids. The V and J ends lost 0 bases and 5 bases, in that order; junction bases with no gene match: 5. Written as DNA, the CDR3 is TGTGCCAGCAGCTTAGCCAGCGGGGGCGCGGAGACCCAGTACTTC. Its translation: CASSLASGGAETQYF.

This rearrangement joins TRBV18 to TRBJ2-7; a possible D gene is TRBD2 (6 bases). Germline CDR1 and CDR2: KGHSH and LQKENI. V was clipped by 2 bases and J by 0 bases, with 14 bases between them. The CDR3 is 16 residues long. The CDR3 region is CASSPTSGVSSYEQYF. DNA of the CDR3: TGTGCCAGCTCACCAACGTCGGGGGTCTCCTCCTACGAGCAGTACTTC.

CDR3 loop: CAISDKGREAFF. The CDR3 bases are TGTGCCATCAGTGATAAGGGGAGGGAAGCTTTCTTT. The chain combines TRBV10-3 with TRBJ1-1; D is perhaps TRBD1 (5 bases). V was trimmed by 3 bases and J by 8 bases, leaving 10 bases between them. Looked up from germline, CDR1 is ENHRY and CDR2 is SYGVKD. This CDR3 is 12 amino acids long.

This sequence joins TRBV6-5 and TRBJ1-1; TRBD1 aligns across 9 bases. This CDR3 has 15 residues. Per the germline V gene, CDR1 is MNHEY and CDR2 is SVGAGI. Trimming at V came to 6 bases and at J to 6 bases, leaving 11 bases not matched to a gene. The CDR3 region has the DNA TGTGCCAGCAGAGCTGGACAGGGGCGTTTTTCTGAAGCTTTCTTT. Its protein is CASRAGQGRFSEAFF.

This sequence joins TRBV29-1 and TRBJ1-1; the D gene is possibly TRBD1 (6 bases). With 7 bases removed from V and 5 bases from J, the gap between germline ends came to 14 bases. Germline loops: CDR1 SQVTM, CDR2 ANQGSEA. The CDR3 contains 12 residues. Here the CDR3 reads CSAQGRGTEAFF. The CDR3 coding sequence is TGCAGCGCTCAGGGGAGGGGGACTGAAGCTTTCTTT. The full variable domain, in which reference TRBV29-1 and TRBJ1-1 provide the parts outside the CDR3, is SAVISQKPSRDICQRGTSLTIQCQVDSQVTMMFWYRQQPGQSLTLIATANQGSEATYESGFVIDKFPISRPNLTFSTLTVSNMSPEDSSIYLCSAQGRGTEAFFGQGTRLTVV.

The V and J genes are TRBV14 and TRBJ2-3; D is undetermined. Germline V lookup: CDR1 SGHDN, CDR2 FVKESK. The germline V and J ends were trimmed by 1 base and 4 bases, with 6 bases remaining between them. This CDR3 region has 13 residues. The CDR3 DNA reads TGTGCCAGCAGCCAAGGAGCACCAGATACGCAGTATTTT. It encodes CASSQGAPDTQYF. The entire variable domain, with the rest obtained from reference TRBV14 and TRBJ2-3, is as follows: EAGVTQFPSHSVIEKGQTVTLRCDPISGHDNLYWYRRVMGKEIKFLLHFVKESKQDESGMPNNRFLAERTGGTYSTLKVQPAELEDSGVYFCASSQGAPDTQYFGPGTRLTVL.

Written as DNA, the CDR3 is TGTGCCAGCAGCTCCCCTAACTACGAGCAGTACTTC. This sequence encodes CASSSPNYEQYF. V is TRBV5-5 and J is TRBJ2-7; D uncertain. The germline V gene encodes CDR1 SGHKS and CDR2 YYEKEE (reference sequence). V lost 3 bases to trimming and J lost 3 bases, with 7 bases between them. The CDR3 contains 12 residues.

As for this clone: An end of the junction differs from the germline gene, which may be a read error. The chain recombines TRBV6-2 or TRBV6-3 with TRBJ2-7; no clear D. CDR3 length equals 16 residues. The V gene's germline CDR1 is MNHEY and CDR2 SVGEGT. The CDR3 protein is CASSYSLTGASFEQYF. As DNA, the CDR3 is TGTGCCAGCAGTTACTCGCTCACCGGTGCCTCCTTCGAGCAGTACTTC.

Regarding this clone: The identical CDR3 is also encoded by other nucleotide sequences in the sample. The rearrangement uses TRBV5-1 and TRBJ1-2, with a possible D match to TRBD1 (6 bases). The CDR3 has 13 amino acids. Trimming cost V 3 bases and J 2 bases, with 8 bases left between them. Germline V gene lookup returns CDR1 SGHRS and CDR2 YFSETQ. The CDR3 loop reads CASSSTGNYGYTF. CDR3 nucleotides: TGCGCCAGCAGCTCCACAGGGAACTATGGCTACACCTTC.